This T cell receptor beta chain was identified in a study of blood T cells in healthy people across ages. Together with a sample-barcoded 5' primer, a J-beta primer mix was included in a second PCR lasting roughly 6 to 12 cycles. MiXCR, run by TCRdb on the 5' RACE reads, gives a single entry per CDR3 protein. This sample has just under 750,000 distinct CDR3 sequences, with about 20% found just once. With each sample, at least 5 micrograms of total RNA were extracted. This clonotype came up a few times. The V end lost 0 bases, the J end lost 5 bases, and 13 bases lay between the germline ends. The CDR3 extends over 15 amino acids. Per germline, CDR1 LNHNV and CDR2 YYDKDF (reference sequence).

The genes are TRBV15 and TRBJ2-5; D gene ambiguous. The clonotype comes from a man between 70 and 80 years old in good health. The sequencing input was blood. CDR3 region: CATSRDQAAQETQYF. The CDR3 bases are TGTGCCACCAGCAGAGATCAGGCTGCGCAGGAGACCCAGTACTTC.